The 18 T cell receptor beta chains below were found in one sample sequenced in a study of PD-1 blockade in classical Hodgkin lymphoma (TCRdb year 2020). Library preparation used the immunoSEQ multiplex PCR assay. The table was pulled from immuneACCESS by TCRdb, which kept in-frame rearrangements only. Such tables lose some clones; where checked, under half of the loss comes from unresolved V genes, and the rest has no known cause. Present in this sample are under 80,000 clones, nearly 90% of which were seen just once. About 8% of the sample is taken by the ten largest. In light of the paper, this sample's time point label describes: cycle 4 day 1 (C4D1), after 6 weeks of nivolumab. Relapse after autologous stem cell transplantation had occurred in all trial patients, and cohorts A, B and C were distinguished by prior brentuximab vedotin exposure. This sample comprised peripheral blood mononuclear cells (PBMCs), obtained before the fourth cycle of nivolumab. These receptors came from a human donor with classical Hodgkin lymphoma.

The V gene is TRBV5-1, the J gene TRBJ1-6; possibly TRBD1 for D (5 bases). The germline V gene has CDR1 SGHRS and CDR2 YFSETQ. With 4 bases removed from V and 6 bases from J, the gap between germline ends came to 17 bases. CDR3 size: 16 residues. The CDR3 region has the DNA TGCGCCAGCAGCACGCATAACGGGACGCCTAATTCACCCCTCCACTTT. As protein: CASSTHNGTPNSPLHF.

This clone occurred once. In nucleotides, the CDR3 is TGTGCCAGCAGCCCCGCCTCCTTGGACGGCTACACCTTC. Protein: CASSPASLDGYTF. This chain uses TRBV5-5 with TRBJ1-2; D gene ambiguous. V dropped 4 bases and J dropped 8 bases, with 15 bases sitting between them. CDR3 size: 13 residues. Germline V lookup: CDR1 SGHKS, CDR2 YYEKEE (reference sequence).

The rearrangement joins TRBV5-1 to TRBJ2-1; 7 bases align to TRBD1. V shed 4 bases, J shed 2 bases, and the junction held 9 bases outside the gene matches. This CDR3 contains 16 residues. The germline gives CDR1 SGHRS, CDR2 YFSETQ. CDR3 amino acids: CASSRGGQITYNEQFF. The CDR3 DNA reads TGCGCCAGCAGCCGTGGGGGACAGATAACCTACAATGAGCAGTTCTTC.

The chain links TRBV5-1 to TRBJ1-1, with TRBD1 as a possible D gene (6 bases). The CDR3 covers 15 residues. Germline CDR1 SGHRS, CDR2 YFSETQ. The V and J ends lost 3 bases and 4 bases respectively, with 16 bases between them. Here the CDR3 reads CASSWAAGQSTEAFF. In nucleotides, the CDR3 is TGCGCCAGCAGCTGGGCTGCGGGACAAAGCACTGAAGCTTTCTTT.

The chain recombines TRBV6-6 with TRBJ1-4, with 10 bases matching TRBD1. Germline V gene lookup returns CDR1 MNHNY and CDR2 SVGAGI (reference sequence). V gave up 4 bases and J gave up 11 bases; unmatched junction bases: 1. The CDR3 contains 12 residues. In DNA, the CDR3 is TGTGCCAGCAGTTCGACAGGGGGCAAACTGTTTTTT. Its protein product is CASSSTGGKLFF.

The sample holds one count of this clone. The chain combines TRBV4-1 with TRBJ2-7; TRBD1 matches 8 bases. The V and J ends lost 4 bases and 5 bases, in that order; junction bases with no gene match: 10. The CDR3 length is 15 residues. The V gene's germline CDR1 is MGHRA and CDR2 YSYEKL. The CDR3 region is CASSPSPGQAHEQYF. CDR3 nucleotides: TGCGCCAGCAGCCCGTCACCGGGACAGGCGCACGAGCAGTACTTC.

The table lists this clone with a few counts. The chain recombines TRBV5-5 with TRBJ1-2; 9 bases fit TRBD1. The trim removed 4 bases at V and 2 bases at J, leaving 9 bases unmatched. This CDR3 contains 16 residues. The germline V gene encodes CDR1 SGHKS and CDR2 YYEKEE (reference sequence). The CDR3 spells CASSPPGQGSNYGYTF. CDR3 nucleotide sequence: TGTGCCAGCAGCCCCCCGGGACAGGGTTCAAACTATGGCTACACCTTC.

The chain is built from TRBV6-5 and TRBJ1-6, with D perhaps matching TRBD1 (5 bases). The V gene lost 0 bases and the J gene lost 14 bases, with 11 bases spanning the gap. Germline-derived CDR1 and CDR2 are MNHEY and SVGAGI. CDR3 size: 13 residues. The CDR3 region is CASSYSGGYTLHF. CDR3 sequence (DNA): TGTGCCAGCAGTTACTCTGGGGGGTACACCCTCCACTTT.

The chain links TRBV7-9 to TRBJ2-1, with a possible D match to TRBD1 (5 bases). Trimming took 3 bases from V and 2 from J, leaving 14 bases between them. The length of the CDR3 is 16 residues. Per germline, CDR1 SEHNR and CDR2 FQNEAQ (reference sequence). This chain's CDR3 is CASSFFLGAAYNEQFF. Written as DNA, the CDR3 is TGTGCCAGCAGCTTCTTTCTTGGGGCGGCCTACAATGAGCAGTTCTTC. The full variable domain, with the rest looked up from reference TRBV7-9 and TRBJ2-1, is DTGVSQNPRHKITKRGQNVTFRCDPISEHNRLYWYRQTLGQGPEFLTYFQNEAQLEKSRLLSDRFSAERPKGSFSTLEIQRTEQGDSAMYLCASSFFLGAAYNEQFFGPGTRLTVL.

The CDR3 nucleotides are TGTGCCAGCAGTGGAGAAGACAGGGTAGCTTCTGATACGCAGTATTTT. Encoded protein: CASSGEDRVASDTQYF. The V and J genes are TRBV6-6 and TRBJ2-3; 7 bases fit TRBD1. The V gene's germline CDR1 is MNHNY and CDR2 SVGAGI (reference sequence). The CDR3 length is 16 residues. V was pared by 5 bases and J by 6 bases, with 14 bases of the junction left unmatched.

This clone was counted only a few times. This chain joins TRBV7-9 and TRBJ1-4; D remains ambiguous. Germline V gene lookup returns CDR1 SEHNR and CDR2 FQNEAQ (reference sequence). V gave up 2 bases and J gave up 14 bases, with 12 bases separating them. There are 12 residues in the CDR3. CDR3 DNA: TGTGCCAGCAGCTTATACGGGTTTAGTCTGTTTTTT. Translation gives CASSLYGFSLFF.

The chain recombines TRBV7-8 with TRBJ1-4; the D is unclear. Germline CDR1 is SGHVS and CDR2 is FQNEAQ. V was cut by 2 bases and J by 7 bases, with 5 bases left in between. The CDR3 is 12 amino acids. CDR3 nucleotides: TGTGCCAGCAGCTTAAATACTGAAAAACTGTTTTTT. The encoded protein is CASSLNTEKLFF.

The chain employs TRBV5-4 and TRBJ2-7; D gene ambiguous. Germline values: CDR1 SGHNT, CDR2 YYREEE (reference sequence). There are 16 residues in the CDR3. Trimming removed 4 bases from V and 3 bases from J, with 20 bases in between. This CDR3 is CASSTPPFRPDYEQYF. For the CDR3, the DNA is TGTGCCAGCAGCACCCCTCCCTTCCGGCCTGACTACGAGCAGTACTTC.

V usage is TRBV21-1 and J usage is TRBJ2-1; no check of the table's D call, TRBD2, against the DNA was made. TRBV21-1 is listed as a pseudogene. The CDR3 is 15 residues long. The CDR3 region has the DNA TGTGCCAGCAGCAAGAGGAGGGGAGCCTACAATGAGCAGTTCTTC. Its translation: CASSKRRGAYNEQFF.

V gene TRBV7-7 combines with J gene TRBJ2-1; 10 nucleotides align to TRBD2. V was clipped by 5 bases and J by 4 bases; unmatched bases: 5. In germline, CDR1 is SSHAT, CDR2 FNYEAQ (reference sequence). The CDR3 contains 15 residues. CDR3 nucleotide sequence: TGTGCCAGCAGCCCCGGACTAGCGGAGTACAATGAGCAGTTCTTC. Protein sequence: CASSPGLAEYNEQFF.

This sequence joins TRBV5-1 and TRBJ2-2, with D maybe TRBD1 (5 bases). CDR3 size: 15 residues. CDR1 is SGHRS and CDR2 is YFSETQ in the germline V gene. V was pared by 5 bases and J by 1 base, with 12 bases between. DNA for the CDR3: TGCGCCAGCAGTCGTGCAGGGTTGAACACCGGGGAGCTGTTTTTT. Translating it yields CASSRAGLNTGELFF. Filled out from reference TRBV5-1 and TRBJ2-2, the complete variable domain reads KAGVTQTPRYLIKTRGQQVTLSCSPISGHRSVSWYQQTPGQGLQFLFEYFSETQRNKGNFPGRFSGRQFSNSRSEMNVSTLELGDSALYLCASSRAGLNTGELFFGEGSRLTVL.

The CDR3 DNA reads TGTGCCACCAGCAGACGTGAGTTTGGCTATGGCTACACCTTC. Translating gives CATSRREFGYGYTF. V is TRBV15 and J is TRBJ1-2; D uncertain. With 2 bases removed from V and 4 bases from J, the gap between germline ends came to 11 bases. Germline values: CDR1 LNHNV, CDR2 YYDKDF (reference sequence). This CDR3 has 14 residues. The whole variable domain, remainder taken from reference TRBV15 and TRBJ1-2, is DAMVIQNPRYQVTQFGKPVTLSCSQTLNHNVMYWYQQKSSQAPKLLFHYYDKDFNNEADTPDNFQSRRPNTSFCFLDIRSPGLGDTAMYLCATSRREFGYGYTFGSGTRLTVV.

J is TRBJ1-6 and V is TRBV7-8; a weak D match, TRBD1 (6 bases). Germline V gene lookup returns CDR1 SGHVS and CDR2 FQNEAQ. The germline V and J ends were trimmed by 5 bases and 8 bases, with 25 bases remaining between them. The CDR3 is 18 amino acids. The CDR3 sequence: CASSPLLTGWTGDSPLHF. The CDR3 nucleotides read TGTGCCAGCAGCCCTCTTCTAACAGGGTGGACGGGTGATTCACCCCTCCACTTT.